The 22 T cell receptor beta chains in this list originate from one sample, sequenced in a study of CD8 T cells in ankylosing spondylitis. TCRdb redid the calling of the 5' RACE reads with MiXCR, one entry per CDR3 protein. This table holds around 250,000 distinct CDR3 sequences, 15% to 20% found once. Sequenced sample: blood, either unsorted or a sorted T cell fraction (not recorded which). These receptors were collected from a male donor with ankylosing spondylitis or in good health (not recorded which).

This clonotype was detected a few times. This sequence joins TRBV29-1 and TRBJ2-1, with D perhaps TRBD2 (6 bases). V was pared by 0 bases and J by 4 bases, with 16 bases between. CDR3 length: 16 residues. CDR1 is SQVTM and CDR2 is ANQGSEA in the germline V gene. The DNA for the CDR3 is TGCAGCGTTGAAGATCTTCGGGGGATTGGTTACAATGAGCAGTTCTTC. Translation gives CSVEDLRGIGYNEQFF.

This clonotype has at least ten counts. Here the CDR3 reads CAISDPVGIFYEQYF. DNA for the CDR3: TGTGCCATCAGTGACCCGGTAGGGATCTTCTACGAGCAGTACTTC. The chain uses TRBV10-3 and TRBJ2-7; D remains unclear. This CDR3 contains 15 residues. Trimming stripped 3 bases from V and 3 bases from J, with 15 bases between. Per germline, CDR1 ENHRY and CDR2 SYGVKD.

The chain joins TRBV20-1 to TRBJ2-7; 9 bases map to TRBD2. The J segment lost 6 bases and the V segment lost 4 bases, leaving 19 bases of the junction unmatched. CDR3 size: 17 residues. The germline V gene encodes CDR1 DFQATT and CDR2 SNEGSKA (reference sequence). CDR3 sequence: CSAIGPYTAGGLGEQYF. CDR3 bases: TGCAGTGCTATTGGACCCTATACGGCGGGAGGGCTGGGCGAGCAGTACTTC.

The V call is TRBV18, the J call TRBJ2-3, with TRBD2 matching over 10 bases. CDR1 KGHSH and CDR2 LQKENI come from the germline V gene. The V segment lost 2 bases and the J segment 3 bases; nucleotides outside the gene matches: 5. The CDR3 totals 16 residues. The CDR3 DNA is TGTGCCAGCTCACCAAAGAGCGGGAGGGAGACAGATACGCAGTATTTT. Translation gives CASSPKSGRETDTQYF.

The V gene is TRBV4-1, the J gene TRBJ1-6; D unresolved. Germline CDR1 is MGHRA and CDR2 is YSYEKL. Trimming took 0 bases from V and 4 from J, leaving 7 bases between them. The CDR3 length is 15 residues. CDR3 DNA: TGCGCCAGCAGCCAAGATGGGTCATATAATTCACCCCTCCACTTT. Its translation is CASSQDGSYNSPLHF.

The rearrangement links TRBV7-3 to TRBJ2-1, with TRBD2 identical over 9 bases. The CDR3 is 15 amino acids. Germline V CDR1 and CDR2: SGHTA, FQGTGA. The junction had 6 bases not matched to a gene; V was cut back by 5 bases and J by 4 bases. The CDR3 bases are TGTGCCAGCAGCCCCATTAGCGGGGGATACAATGAGCAGTTCTTC. Translated: CASSPISGGYNEQFF.

This clonotype has a handful of counts. The rearrangement uses TRBV7-2 and TRBJ1-1; no definite D call. This CDR3 is 12 amino acids long. Germline loops: CDR1 SGHTA, CDR2 FQGNSA. V was shortened by 11 bases and J by 4 bases, with 14 bases between the two germline ends. The CDR3 loop reads CAPTRVTTEAFF. DNA of the CDR3: TGTGCCCCCACGAGGGTCACCACTGAAGCTTTCTTT.

This chain joins TRBV6-4 and TRBJ2-3; tentative D call: TRBD1 (6 bases). CDR1 is MRHNA, CDR2 SNTAGT, per germline. This CDR3 spans 17 amino acids. V was shortened by 2 bases and J by 0 bases, with 15 bases between the two germline ends. In nucleotides, the CDR3 is TGTGCCAGCAGTGACAGCGAACTGGGGGCCAGCACAGATACGCAGTATTTT. Protein sequence: CASSDSELGASTDTQYF.

The rearrangement links TRBV10-2 to TRBJ2-3; 13 bases match TRBD2. This CDR3 contains 17 residues. In germline, CDR1 is WSHSY, CDR2 SAAADI. V lost 4 bases, J lost 2 bases, and 6 bases stayed unmatched. This chain's CDR3 is CASSVPTSGRFTDTQYF. DNA for the CDR3: TGCGCCAGCAGTGTCCCGACTAGCGGGAGGTTCACAGATACGCAGTATTTT.

This rearrangement joins TRBV30 to TRBJ2-1; tentatively, D is TRBD2 (5 bases). Germline assignment: CDR1 GTSNPN and CDR2 SVGIG (reference sequence). Trimming cost V 5 bases and J 5 bases, with 16 bases left between them. This CDR3 region has 14 residues. The CDR3 spells CAWAPGIDDNEQFF. Here the CDR3 DNA reads TGTGCCTGGGCCCCCGGGATCGATGACAATGAGCAGTTCTTC.

This chain joins TRBV9 and TRBJ1-3; D call uncertain. V was shortened by 4 bases and J by 7 bases, with 9 bases between the two germline ends. From germline, CDR1 is SGDLS and CDR2 YYNGEE. This CDR3 contains 12 residues. The DNA for the CDR3 is TGTGCCAGCAGCCTGAGCGGGAACACCATATATTTT. Translation gives CASSLSGNTIYF.

The chain carries TRBV29-1 and TRBJ2-1; a possible D gene is TRBD2 (5 bases). CDR3 length: 13 amino acids. V dropped 7 bases and J dropped 5 bases, with 15 bases sitting between them. Germline V gene data show CDR1 as SQVTM and CDR2 as ANQGSEA. CDR3 sequence (DNA): TGCAGCGGAGACCCCGGGATAGACAATGAGCAGTTCTTC. This encodes CSGDPGIDNEQFF.

The chain couples TRBV12-3 or TRBV12-4 to TRBJ2-5, with TRBD2 identical over 9 bases. Unmatched junction bases numbered 6, after V lost 2 bases and J lost 2 bases. The CDR3 is 16 amino acids. CDR3 DNA sequence: TGTGCCAGCAGTTTAAGTAGCGGGGGTAGACAAGAGACCCAGTACTTC. This encodes CASSLSSGGRQETQYF.

There are a few counts of this clonotype. This chain joins TRBV4-1 and TRBJ2-3, with unresolved D. CDR1 MGHRA and CDR2 YSYEKL come from the germline V gene. V lost 4 bases and J 0 bases, leaving 8 bases between the germline ends. CDR3 length: 14 residues. The DNA of the CDR3 is TGCGCCAGCAGCCCCGCGGAAAGCACAGATACGCAGTATTTT. Protein sequence: CASSPAESTDTQYF.

This clonotype was seen ten or more times. The V and J genes are TRBV5-1 and TRBJ2-1, with a possible D match to TRBD2 (6 bases). The CDR3 sequence is 15 residues long. Deletions cut 0 bases from V and 7 bases from J, with 14 bases between. The germline CDR1 and CDR2 sequences are SGHRS and YFSETQ. The CDR3 loop is CASSLAVGSVNEQFF. CDR3 sequence (DNA): TGCGCCAGCAGCTTGGCGGTCGGGAGCGTGAATGAGCAGTTCTTC.

The chain employs TRBV29-1 and TRBJ2-1; 14 positions agree with TRBD2. Germline assignment: CDR1 SQVTM and CDR2 ANQGSEA. The CDR3 contains 16 residues. V lost 3 bases and J lost 8; bases outside the gene matches: 9. The CDR3 is CSVDASGTSGRDEQFF. Here the CDR3 DNA reads TGCAGCGTTGACGCGTCAGGGACTAGCGGGAGAGATGAGCAGTTCTTC.

This clonotype appeared a single time. The chain recombines TRBV4-1 with TRBJ2-5; 9 bases line up with TRBD1. CDR1 and CDR2 from the germline V gene are MGHRA and YSYEKL. This CDR3 comprises 16 residues. J was trimmed by 0 bases and V by 1 base; bases with no gene match: 3. CDR3 loop: CASSQGDRVHQETQYF. The CDR3 DNA is TGCGCCAGCAGCCAAGGGGACAGGGTACACCAAGAGACCCAGTACTTC.

The V gene is TRBV6-1, the J gene TRBJ2-7; a weak D match, TRBD1 (6 bases). The CDR3 contains 14 residues. The germline V and J ends were trimmed by 2 bases and 1 base, with 9 bases remaining between them. Per germline, CDR1 MNHNS and CDR2 SASEGT. The CDR3 here is CASSEPRGSYEQYF. The CDR3 DNA follows: TGTGCCAGCAGTGAACCCAGGGGATCCTACGAGCAGTACTTC.

Many counts were recorded for this clonotype. This chain connects TRBV11-2 to TRBJ2-7; TRBD2 matches at 12 bases. This CDR3 contains 14 residues. The germline CDR1 and CDR2 sequences are SGHAT and FQNNGV. V shed 5 bases, J shed 4 bases, and the junction held 3 bases outside the gene matches. The CDR3 DNA sequence: TGTGCCAGCAGCGACGGGACTAGCGGGTACGAGCAGTACTTC. Encoded protein: CASSDGTSGYEQYF.

This clonotype was seen a few times. The V call is TRBV10-3, the J call TRBJ2-7, with TRBD2 matching over 7 bases. The V gene's germline CDR1 is ENHRY and CDR2 SYGVKD. After removal of 11 bases from V and 0 bases from J, the junction contained 10 bases not matched to a gene. The CDR3 runs to 14 residues. The CDR3: CAASSGTNSYEQYF. CDR3 DNA sequence: TGTGCCGCGTCTTCCGGGACTAACTCCTACGAGCAGTACTTC.

This clonotype has only a few counts. The V gene is TRBV6-4, the J gene TRBJ2-1, with D perhaps TRBD2 (7 bases). The germline V and J ends were trimmed by 6 bases and 4 bases, with 13 bases remaining between them. The CDR3 sequence is 14 residues long. Germline assignment: CDR1 MRHNA and CDR2 SNTAGT. The CDR3 here is CASRGGEGYNEQFF. The CDR3 bases are TGTGCCAGCAGAGGGGGGGAGGGATACAATGAGCAGTTCTTC.

This clonotype was found a few times. The chain employs TRBV12-3 or TRBV12-4 and TRBJ2-2, with 10 bases that match TRBD2. The CDR3 extends over 16 amino acids. V was clipped by 7 bases and J by 9 bases; unmatched bases: 14. The DNA of the CDR3 is TGTGCCAGCACCCATACTAGCGGGAATCGATGGAGGGAGCTGTTTTTT. This sequence encodes CASTHTSGNRWRELFF.